A single sample gave rise to the 17 T cell receptor beta chains below, sequenced in a study of cytomegalovirus exposure and HLA in healthy donors. PCR primers comprised 60 Vbeta and 13 Jbeta primers. Clones were sequenced by immunoSEQ multiplex PCR, and TCRdb holds only the in-frame ones, with some missing. The data show about 180,000 clones, about four fifths seen once. Sequencing was done on a sample of PBMCs. The receptors originated from a man aged 40-50 years in good health and CMV-seronegative.

This clone was observed a single time. The chain is built from TRBV6-6 and TRBJ1-2; possible D gene TRBD1, 6 bases. Germline CDR1 MNHNY, CDR2 SVGAGI (reference sequence). This CDR3 is 13 amino acids long. Trimming took 6 bases from V and 5 from J, leaving 13 bases between them. CDR3 loop: CASSSGQTYGYTF. Here the CDR3 DNA reads TGTGCCAGCAGCTCAGGACAGACATATGGCTACACCTTC.

The chain uses TRBV2 and TRBJ2-6; 7 bases are a match to TRBD1. This CDR3 is 16 amino acids long. V trimming: 7 bases; J trimming: 0 bases; junction bases outside the gene matches: 6. Germline V gives CDR1 SNHLY, CDR2 FYNNEI. CDR3: CASTGQSFSGANVLTF. The CDR3 bases are TGTGCCAGCACGGGACAGTCCTTCTCTGGGGCCAACGTCCTGACTTTC.

The J gene is TRBJ1-1, the V gene TRBV6-1, with 7 positions matching TRBD1. The length of the CDR3 is 14 residues. Trimming at V came to 5 bases and at J to 0 bases, leaving 3 bases not matched to a gene. Germline V gene lookup returns CDR1 MNHNS and CDR2 SASEGT. The CDR3: CASSRQGMNTEAFF. The CDR3 DNA sequence: TGTGCCAGCAGTAGACAGGGCATGAACACTGAAGCTTTCTTT.

V gene TRBV6-6 combines with J gene TRBJ1-2; TRBD1 is a possible D gene (6 bases). V shed 6 bases and J shed 8 bases, with 10 bases lying between them. Per the germline V gene, CDR1 is MNHNY and CDR2 is SVGAGI (reference sequence). The CDR3 is 11 residues long. CDR3 protein: CASSYDRGYTF. The CDR3 DNA reads TGTGCCAGCAGCTACGACAGGGGCTACACCTTC.

J is TRBJ2-1 and V is TRBV28; 9 bases line up with TRBD2. This CDR3 has 17 residues. The ends lost 2 bases at V and 7 bases at J; junction bases unmatched: 12. Germline V CDR1 and CDR2: MDHEN, SYDVKM. The CDR3: CASSLAPLAGIGNEQFF. The CDR3 DNA is TGTGCCAGCAGTTTAGCCCCACTAGCGGGTATTGGTAATGAGCAGTTCTTC.

The chain carries TRBV7-2 and TRBJ2-7; D possibly corresponds to TRBD1 (6 bases). The V end was cut by 2 bases, the J end by 9 bases, with 11 bases between. Germline values: CDR1 SGHTA, CDR2 FQGNSA. This CDR3 has 12 amino acids. CDR3 in amino acids: CASSLTRGGQYF. For the CDR3, the DNA is TGTGCCAGCAGCTTAACTCGAGGGGGGCAGTACTTC. Drawing the rest from reference TRBV7-2 and TRBJ2-7, the complete variable domain is GAGVSQSPSNKVTEKGKDVELRCDPISGHTALYWYRQSLGQGLEFLIYFQGNSAPDKSGLPSDRFSAERTGGSVSTLTIQRTQQEDSAVYLCASSLTRGGQYFGPGTRLTVT.

This clone was seen once. The rearrangement joins TRBV7-2 to TRBJ1-2, with D possibly being TRBD1 (6 bases). This CDR3 contains 15 residues. Trimming stripped 5 bases from V and 4 bases from J, with 17 bases between. Germline CDR1 is SGHTA and CDR2 is FQGNSA. In DNA, the CDR3 is TGTGCCAGCAGCCAGTTGGGGGGGCAGTTCTATGGCTACACCTTC. As protein: CASSQLGGQFYGYTF. The variable domain in full, completed from reference TRBV7-2 and TRBJ1-2, reads GAGVSQSPSNKVTEKGKDVELRCDPISGHTALYWYRQSLGQGLEFLIYFQGNSAPDKSGLPSDRFSAERTGGSVSTLTIQRTQQEDSAVYLCASSQLGGQFYGYTFGSGTRLTVV.

This rearrangement joins TRBV27 to TRBJ2-3; D ambiguous. The CDR3 is 16 amino acids. V was clipped by 4 bases and J by 5 bases, with 19 bases between them. Per germline, CDR1 MNHEY and CDR2 SMNVEV (reference sequence). The DNA for the CDR3 is TGTGCCAGCAGTTCACTGGTCTCCCGCATCCTAGATACGCAGTATTTT. Its protein product is CASSSLVSRILDTQYF.

The chain carries TRBV28 and TRBJ2-7; 11 bases are shared with TRBD2. V was clipped by 10 bases and J by 1 base; unmatched bases: 27. The CDR3 has 21 amino acids. Germline assignment: CDR1 MDHEN and CDR2 SYDVKM. CDR3 in amino acids: CATQGRAGGHSGTSGSYEQYF. CDR3 nucleotides: TGTGCCACTCAGGGCCGAGCCGGGGGACATTCCGGGACTAGCGGTTCCTACGAGCAGTACTTC.

This clone was observed a single time. The J gene is TRBJ2-1, the V gene TRBV5-1, with TRBD1 identical over 9 bases. V trimming: 7 bases; J trimming: 6 bases; junction bases outside the gene matches: 8. Germline CDR1 is SGHRS and CDR2 is YFSETQ. The CDR3 is 14 residues long. CDR3 DNA sequence: TGCGCCAGCCGAGGGACAGGGTCAGCCAATGAGCAGTTCTTC. This sequence encodes CASRGTGSANEQFF.

V is TRBV4-3 and J is TRBJ2-5, with 7 nucleotides matching TRBD2. The CDR3 contains 16 residues. The germline CDR1 and CDR2 sequences are LGHNA and YSLEER. Trimming at V came to 0 bases and at J to 2 bases, leaving 6 bases not matched to a gene. CDR3 in DNA: TGCGCCAGCAGCCAAGACTGGGACGGGAGGCAAGAGACCCAGTACTTC. Amino acid sequence: CASSQDWDGRQETQYF.

The chain uses TRBV25-1 and TRBJ2-1; 11 bases agree with TRBD2. Germline CDR1 MGHDK, CDR2 SYGVNS. There are 15 residues in the CDR3. With 4 bases clipped from V and 9 bases from J, the junction kept 8 bases outside the gene matches. The CDR3 here is CASSAPSGRSAEQFF. CDR3 bases: TGTGCCAGCAGTGCACCTAGCGGGAGGTCTGCTGAGCAGTTCTTC.

This chain joins TRBV5-4 and TRBJ2-1; a possible D gene is TRBD1 (5 bases). The V end lost 7 bases, the J end lost 4 bases, and 12 bases lay between the germline ends. The germline gives CDR1 SGHNT, CDR2 YYREEE (reference sequence). This CDR3 contains 13 residues. CDR3 in amino acids: CASGSTGYNEQFF. DNA of the CDR3: TGTGCCAGCGGATCCACAGGATACAATGAGCAGTTCTTC.

The chain joins TRBV30 to TRBJ2-7; D uncertain. Germline lookup yields CDR1 GTSNPN and CDR2 SVGIG (reference sequence). This CDR3 region has 13 residues. Trimming shortened V by 3 bases and J by 3 bases, and 12 bases separated the two germline ends. The CDR3 sequence is CAWSRSGNYEQYF. CDR3 DNA sequence: TGTGCCTGGAGCCGTAGTGGTAACTACGAGCAGTACTTC.

The V gene is TRBV30, the J gene TRBJ1-2, with D possibly TRBD1 on 5 matching bases. Germline CDR1 GTSNPN, CDR2 SVGIG (reference sequence). The CDR3 has 13 residues. Trimming shortened V by 3 bases and J by 3 bases, and 11 bases separated the two germline ends. The CDR3 is CAWSRGSDYGYTF. CDR3 nucleotide sequence: TGTGCCTGGAGCCGGGGGTCTGACTATGGCTACACCTTC.

The rearrangement links TRBV5-6 to TRBJ1-1; D remains unclear. There are 15 residues in the CDR3. Trimming pared 4 bases from V and 1 base from J, leaving 14 bases between. Germline CDR1 is SGHDT and CDR2 is YYEEEE. This CDR3 is CASSPRLATNTEAFF. CDR3 coding DNA: TGTGCCAGCAGCCCCAGGTTAGCGACGAACACTGAAGCTTTCTTT. Complete variable domain (other parts from reference TRBV5-6 and TRBJ1-1): DAGVTQSPTHLIKTRGQQVTLRCSPKSGHDTVSWYQQALGQGPQFIFQYYEEEERQRGNFPDRFSGHQFPNYSSELNVNALLLGDSALYLCASSPRLATNTEAFFGQGTRLTVV.

V usage is TRBV4-1 and J usage is TRBJ2-7; perhaps TRBD2 as D (7 bases). This CDR3 contains 14 residues. The germline CDR1 and CDR2 sequences are MGHRA and YSYEKL. The ends were cut back, 6 bases at V and 2 bases at J, with 14 bases in the middle. The CDR3: CASSRGGLPYEQYF. CDR3 sequence (DNA): TGCGCCAGCAGTAGGGGGGGTCTTCCCTACGAGCAGTACTTC.